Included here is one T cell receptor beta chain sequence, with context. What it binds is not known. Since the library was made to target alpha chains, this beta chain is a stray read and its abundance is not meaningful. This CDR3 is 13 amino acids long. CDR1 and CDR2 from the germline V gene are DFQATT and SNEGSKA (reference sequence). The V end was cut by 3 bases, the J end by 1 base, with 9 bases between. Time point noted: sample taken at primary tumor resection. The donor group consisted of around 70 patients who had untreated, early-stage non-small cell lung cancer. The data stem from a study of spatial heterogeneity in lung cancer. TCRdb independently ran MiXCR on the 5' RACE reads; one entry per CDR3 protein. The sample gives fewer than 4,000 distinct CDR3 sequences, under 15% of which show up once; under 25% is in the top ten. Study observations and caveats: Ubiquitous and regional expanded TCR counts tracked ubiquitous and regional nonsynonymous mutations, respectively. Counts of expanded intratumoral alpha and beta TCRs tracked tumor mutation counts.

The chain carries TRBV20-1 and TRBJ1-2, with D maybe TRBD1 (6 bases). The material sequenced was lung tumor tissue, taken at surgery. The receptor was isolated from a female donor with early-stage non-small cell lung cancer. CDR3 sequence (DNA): TGCAGTGCTAGTCACAGGGTTAACTATGGCTACACCTTC. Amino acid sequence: CSASHRVNYGYTF.